One and the same sample provided the 14 T cell receptor beta chains below, sequenced in a study of T cells in Graves' hyperthyroidism and ophthalmopathy (dated by TCRdb to between 2018 and 2021). The library was prepared using multiplex PCR. For sequencing, an Illumina HiSeq 2000 was employed. TCR beta CDR3 regions were amplified from RNA transcripts. For the first round of RT-PCR on the TCR CDR3, the HTBI primer set was used together with the Qiagen OneStep RT-PCR kit. The public sequencing data were trimmed at Q25 with fastp and processed into clonotypes with MiXCR by TCRdb, which kept only in-frame beta chains. Rows with one shared CDR3 protein collapse into an entry with the most common genes and DNA. The sample yields 450,000 to 700,000 distinct CDR3 sequences; 46% were counted once. About 8.3% of the sample is in the top ten clones. The sequencing input was peripheral blood or thyroid tissue (not recorded which). All receptors derive from a woman under 30 with Graves' hyperthyroidism.

This clonotype was recorded many times. The J gene is TRBJ1-2, the V gene TRBV2; D is undetermined. This CDR3 is 11 amino acids long. V lost 1 base and J 7 bases, leaving 4 bases between the germline ends. CDR1 is SNHLY, CDR2 FYNNEI, per germline. CDR3 DNA sequence: TGTGCCAGCAGTGAAGTTGTTGGCTACACCTTC. Translating it yields CASSEVVGYTF.

This clonotype was observed a few times. The chain recombines TRBV10-3 with TRBJ2-3; weak D call: TRBD2 (5 bases). In germline, CDR1 is ENHRY, CDR2 SYGVKD. V lost 8 bases, J lost 0 bases, and 15 bases lay in between. The CDR3 loop spans 15 amino acids. The CDR3 loop is CAIGVARLSTDTQYF. The CDR3, as DNA: TGTGCCATCGGGGTAGCGAGACTTAGCACAGATACGCAGTATTTT.

The chain has TRBV20-1 and TRBJ1-2; TRBD1 matches 9 bases. With 6 bases clipped from V and 1 base from J, the junction kept 6 bases outside the gene matches. The V gene's germline CDR1 is DFQATT and CDR2 SNEGSKA (reference sequence). CDR3 length equals 14 residues. CDR3 sequence reads: CSAEGQGNNYGYTF. CDR3 bases: TGCAGTGCGGAGGGACAGGGTAATAACTATGGCTACACCTTC.

The chain employs TRBV20-1 and TRBJ2-7; D perhaps matches TRBD2 (6 bases). The germline V gene has CDR1 DFQATT and CDR2 SNEGSKA (reference sequence). The CDR3 spans 13 residues. Deletions cut 5 bases from V and 1 base from J, with 12 bases between. The DNA of the CDR3 is TGCAGTGCTCTAGACGGGAGTTCCTACGAGCAGTACTTC. Encoded protein: CSALDGSSYEQYF.

The sample holds many counts of this clonotype. In DNA form, the CDR3 reads TGTGCCAGCAGGGAGGGACCGCCAAGGGGAGAGCAGTACTTC. Protein sequence: CASREGPPRGEQYF. The genes are TRBV2 and TRBJ2-7; tentative D call: TRBD2 (6 bases). The CDR3 totals 14 residues. The V gene's germline CDR1 is SNHLY and CDR2 FYNNEI. Trimming removed 6 bases from V and 7 bases from J, with 19 bases in between.

This clonotype has ten or more counts. This sequence joins TRBV6-5 and TRBJ1-4; no clear D gene. V was cut by 6 bases and J by 6 bases, with 11 bases left in between. The germline gives CDR1 MNHEY, CDR2 SVGAGI. The CDR3 has 13 amino acids. The CDR3 sequence is CASRQWTDEKLFF. The CDR3 DNA reads TGTGCCAGCAGGCAATGGACGGATGAAAAACTGTTTTTT.

This clonotype occurred many times. V usage is TRBV6-6 and J usage is TRBJ1-5; no clear D gene. The V gene lost 10 bases and the J gene lost 4 bases, with 11 bases spanning the gap. The germline gives CDR1 MNHNY, CDR2 SVGAGI (reference sequence). The CDR3 totals 12 residues. The CDR3 loop is CATSIGNQPQHF. CDR3 nucleotide sequence: TGTGCCACCTCAATAGGTAATCAGCCCCAGCATTTT.

There are many counts of this clonotype. The genes are TRBV20-1 and TRBJ2-7; 8 bases line up with TRBD2. With 1 base clipped from V and 6 bases from J, the junction kept 17 bases outside the gene matches. The CDR3 extends over 17 amino acids. Looked up from germline, CDR1 is DFQATT and CDR2 is SNEGSKA (reference sequence). The CDR3 region is CSARVNPAGVNLCEQYF. The CDR3 bases are TGCAGTGCTAGAGTTAACCCAGCGGGAGTAAACCTTTGCGAGCAGTACTTC.

This clonotype was detected only once. The chain couples TRBV7-9 to TRBJ2-7; D is ambiguous. Germline CDR1 is SEHNR and CDR2 is FQNEAQ (reference sequence). This CDR3 comprises 10 residues. V lost 5 bases, J lost 7 bases, and 6 bases lay in between. CDR3: CASSPTEQYF. DNA for the CDR3: TGTGCCAGCAGCCCGACGGAGCAGTACTTC. Looking up the rest from reference TRBV7-9 and TRBJ2-7 gives the full variable domain: DTGVSQNPRHKITKRGQNVTFRCDPISEHNRLYWYRQTLGQGPEFLTYFQNEAQLEKSRLLSDRFSAERPKGSFSTLEIQRTEQGDSAMYLCASSPTEQYFGPGTRLTVT.

The chain links TRBV6-4 to TRBJ1-4; no clear D gene. The germline V and J ends were trimmed by 5 bases and 3 bases, with 16 bases remaining between them. The CDR3 loop spans 16 amino acids. Germline CDR1 MRHNA, CDR2 SNTAGT. The CDR3 is CASSTSRPVANEKLFF. The CDR3 bases are TGTGCCAGCAGTACGTCCCGGCCAGTTGCTAATGAAAAACTGTTTTTT.

V is TRBV20-1 and J is TRBJ2-3; D is perhaps TRBD2 (5 bases). The CDR3 covers 15 residues. CDR1 is DFQATT and CDR2 is SNEGSKA in the germline V gene (reference sequence). Trimming removed 5 bases from V and 0 bases from J, with 15 bases in between. The CDR3 coding sequence is TGCAGTGCTCGCCGGGTAGCGACTAGCACAGATACGCAGTATTTT. Its protein product is CSARRVATSTDTQYF.

Notes on this clonotype: A read error is likely, as this CDR3 ends without the conserved phenylalanine or tryptophan. The DNA is left out, because the CDR3 cannot be placed on it with certainty; the CDR3 is given as TCRdb lists it. The gene calls are TRBV20-1 and TRBJ2-7; the table's D call, TRBD2, has no DNA check behind it. The CDR3 spans 9 amino acids, including both terminal residues. Germline loops: CDR1 DFQATT, CDR2 SNEGSKA (reference sequence). The CDR3 protein is CSVLDGSRI.

The table lists this clonotype with a few counts. This chain uses TRBV5-1 with TRBJ2-5; possibly TRBD1 for D (6 bases). The CDR3 has 15 residues. Trimming took off 1 base at V and 5 bases at J, with 15 bases between the two ends. Germline assignment: CDR1 SGHRS and CDR2 YFSETQ. The CDR3 DNA reads as TGCGCCAGCAGCTTGTTAGGGGGAACGGAGGAGACCCAGTACTTC. This codes for CASSLLGGTEETQYF.

This clonotype has just a few counts. This sequence joins TRBV6-2 or TRBV6-3 and TRBJ2-7; D may be TRBD2 (5 bases). V was trimmed by 6 bases and J by 0 bases, leaving 27 bases between them. CDR3 length: 19 residues. Germline V CDR1 and CDR2: MNHEY, SVGEGT. The CDR3 DNA reads TGTGCCAGCAGGAACTCACCGGGAAATAACATTTTGGACTCCTACGAGCAGTACTTC. This gives the protein CASRNSPGNNILDSYEQYF.